The 18 T cell receptor beta chains below all came from one sample that was sequenced in a study of T cells in Graves' hyperthyroidism and ophthalmopathy. Template material for amplifying TCR beta CDR3 regions consisted of RNA transcripts. HTBI primers drove first-round RT-PCR of the TCR CDR3. TCRdb recomputed calls from the multiplex PCR reads with MiXCR, one row per CDR3 protein. The sample shows around 600,000 distinct CDR3 sequences, about a sixth of them seen only once. The sequenced sample was blood. The receptors shown here come from a woman aged 40 to 50 with Graves' ophthalmopathy.

A few counts support this clonotype. V usage is TRBV19 and J usage is TRBJ2-3; a possible D gene is TRBD1 (6 bases). Germline assignment: CDR1 LNHDA and CDR2 SQIVND (reference sequence). Between the trimmed V and J ends, which lost 4 bases and 2 bases, there was a span of 10 bases. This CDR3 is built from 14 residues. The CDR3, as DNA: TGTGCCAGTAGTACACAGGGATACACAGATACGCAGTATTTT. It encodes CASSTQGYTDTQYF.

This clonotype was recorded many times. The rearrangement joins TRBV28 to TRBJ2-2; TRBD2 matches 8 bases. J lost 6 bases, V lost 2 bases, and 11 bases had no gene match. Germline assignment: CDR1 MDHEN and CDR2 SYDVKM. This CDR3 contains 17 residues. The DNA for the CDR3 is TGTGCCAGCAGTTTAGGATCCAGCGGGAGTTCGGCCGGGGAGCTGTTTTTT. It is translated as CASSLGSSGSSAGELFF.

This clonotype was detected ten times or more. The chain joins TRBV6-2 or TRBV6-3 to TRBJ2-7; D unresolved. CDR3 length equals 12 residues. The V and J ends lost 7 bases and 3 bases respectively, with 10 bases between them. Germline CDR1 and CDR2: MNHEY and SVGEGT. CDR3 region: CASTTPGYEQYF. The CDR3 nucleotides are TGTGCCAGCACCACCCCTGGCTACGAGCAGTACTTC.

This clonotype was counted many times. This rearrangement joins TRBV27 to TRBJ2-1; the D is unclear. Germline values: CDR1 MNHEY, CDR2 SMNVEV (reference sequence). The CDR3 consists of 15 residues. V was trimmed by 5 bases and J by 4 bases, leaving 15 bases between them. The DNA for the CDR3 is TGTGCCAGCAGTAAGTCTCGCTCCATTTACAATGAGCAGTTCTTC. This gives the protein CASSKSRSIYNEQFF.

This clonotype has at least ten counts. This chain joins TRBV3-1 and TRBJ2-1; 9 bases fit TRBD2. Per germline, CDR1 LGHDT and CDR2 YNNKEL (reference sequence). The junction had 5 bases not matched to a gene; V was cut back by 5 bases and J by 0 bases. CDR3 size: 16 residues. This CDR3 reads CASSIGSGSSYNEQFF. The CDR3 nucleotides are TGTGCCAGCAGCATCGGTAGCGGGAGCTCCTACAATGAGCAGTTCTTC.

The J gene is TRBJ2-6, the V gene TRBV15; D call uncertain. V was clipped by 5 bases and J by 0 bases, with 14 bases between them. The CDR3 length is 17 residues. CDR1 is LNHNV, CDR2 YYDKDF, per germline (reference sequence). Here the CDR3 reads CATSARTLRSGANVLTF. For the CDR3, the DNA is TGTGCCACCAGCGCACGTACTCTTCGCTCTGGGGCCAACGTCCTGACTTTC.

This rearrangement joins TRBV9 to TRBJ2-5; the match to TRBD2 covers 13 bases. Trimming removed 2 bases from V and 2 bases from J; junction bases left unmatched: 3. Germline assignment: CDR1 SGDLS and CDR2 YYNGEE. The CDR3 is made up of 16 amino acids. CDR3 amino acids: CASSVGTSGVQETQYF. CDR3 in DNA: TGTGCCAGCAGCGTGGGGACTAGCGGGGTTCAAGAGACCCAGTACTTC.

This clonotype was counted only a few times. This sequence joins TRBV20-1 and TRBJ2-2, with D maybe TRBD2 (5 bases). Germline CDR1 is DFQATT and CDR2 is SNEGSKA (reference sequence). This CDR3 has 14 residues. V dropped 3 bases and J dropped 2 bases, with 10 bases sitting between them. The CDR3 DNA reads TGCAGTGCTAGGTTAGGACTTAACACCGGGGAGCTGTTTTTT. Its protein product is CSARLGLNTGELFF.

In its sample, this clonotype was seen a few times. The gene calls are TRBV4-1 and TRBJ2-7; 11 bases line up with TRBD1. The CDR3 runs to 16 residues. V shed 0 bases, J shed 6 bases, and the junction held 7 bases outside the gene matches. Germline CDR1 MGHRA, CDR2 YSYEKL. In nucleotides, the CDR3 is TGCGCCAGCAGCCAAGAAGGGACAGGGGGAAGAGGCGAGCAGTACTTC. It is translated as CASSQEGTGGRGEQYF.

This clonotype has at least ten counts. The CDR3 spells CASSQDTSGGSGKQFF. The CDR3 DNA follows: TGTGCCAGCAGCCAAGACACTAGCGGGGGCTCAGGGAAGCAGTTCTTC. The chain employs TRBV4-2 and TRBJ2-1; 11 nucleotides agree with TRBD2. The CDR3 runs to 16 residues. With V trimmed by 0 bases and J by 11 bases, 9 bases remained unmatched. From germline, CDR1 is LGHNA and CDR2 YNFKEQ.

As concerns this clonotype: A much larger clone differs by one base, so this may be a read error. The CDR3, as DNA: TGCAGCGGGACTATCGGGAGCACAGATACGCAGTATTTT. Translated: CSGTIGSTDTQYF. This rearrangement joins TRBV29-1 to TRBJ2-3, with D possibly being TRBD2 (6 bases). The CDR3 is 13 amino acids. V lost 7 bases, J lost 0 bases, and 11 bases lay in between. CDR1 is SQVTM, CDR2 ANQGSEA, per germline.

This chain uses TRBV20-1 with TRBJ2-3, with 10 positions matching TRBD2. The V segment lost 0 bases and the J segment 5 bases; nucleotides outside the gene matches: 5. This CDR3 has 15 residues. Germline values: CDR1 DFQATT, CDR2 SNEGSKA (reference sequence). The CDR3 DNA reads as TGCAGTGCTAGAGATCTACTAGCGGGGAAAGATACGCAGTATTTT. Its translation: CSARDLLAGKDTQYF.

This clonotype was picked up a small number of times. V usage is TRBV18 and J usage is TRBJ2-7; 12 bases fit TRBD2. The CDR3 length is 15 residues. J lost 3 bases, V lost 6 bases, and 6 bases had no gene match. In germline, CDR1 is KGHSH, CDR2 LQKENI. The CDR3 region is CASSPATSGSYEQYF. In DNA form, the CDR3 reads TGTGCCAGCTCGCCGGCGACTAGCGGGAGCTACGAGCAGTACTTC. The full variable domain, rest sourced from reference TRBV18 and TRBJ2-7, is NAGVMQNPRHLVRRRGQEARLRCSPMKGHSHVYWYRQLPEEGLKFMVYLQKENIIDESGMPKERFSAEFPKEGPSILRIQQVVRGDSAAYFCASSPATSGSYEQYFGPGTRLTVT.

This clonotype was found a few times. This chain links TRBV7-9 with TRBJ2-1, with no clear D. Germline V CDR1 and CDR2: SEHNR, FQNEAQ (reference sequence). Trimming removed 5 bases at V and 3 bases at J, with 11 bases between. The CDR3 extends over 14 amino acids. CDR3 nucleotide sequence: TGTGCCAGCAGCCACACGACGGTCTACAATGAGCAGTTCTTC. It encodes CASSHTTVYNEQFF.

This clonotype occurred a few times. The V call is TRBV28, the J call TRBJ1-2, with a possible D match to TRBD1 (5 bases). The CDR3 has 13 residues. Trimming took 8 bases from V and 6 from J, leaving 16 bases between them. Looked up from germline, CDR1 is MDHEN and CDR2 is SYDVKM. The CDR3, as DNA: TGTGCCAGCGGCAGGGTCGGCCTGGATGGCTACACCTTC. Encoded protein: CASGRVGLDGYTF.

This clonotype was counted ten times or more. The chain is built from TRBV30 and TRBJ1-5, with TRBD1 identical over 7 bases. Germline assignment: CDR1 GTSNPN and CDR2 SVGIG (reference sequence). The CDR3 spans 13 residues. V lost 2 bases, J lost 9 bases, and 7 bases stayed unmatched. The CDR3 nucleotides read TGTGCCTGGAGTAGACAGGGAAATTGGCCCCAGCATTTT. Protein sequence: CAWSRQGNWPQHF.

This clonotype was counted many times. This rearrangement joins TRBV5-1 to TRBJ2-7; 7 bases line up with TRBD1. Germline values: CDR1 SGHRS, CDR2 YFSETQ. Trimming cost V 2 bases and J 3 bases; bases outside gene matches: 5. The CDR3 consists of 14 residues. CDR3 region: CASSFRTGIYEQYF. CDR3 nucleotide sequence: TGCGCCAGCAGCTTCCGGACAGGTATCTACGAGCAGTACTTC.

This chain joins TRBV4-1 and TRBJ1-6; D possibly corresponds to TRBD1 (5 bases). This CDR3 is 17 amino acids long. Trimming stripped 4 bases from V and 0 bases from J, with 13 bases between. Germline loops: CDR1 MGHRA, CDR2 YSYEKL. The CDR3 coding sequence is TGCGCCAGCAGCCTTCAACAGGATCGCTCCTATAATTCACCCCTCCACTTT. Translating it yields CASSLQQDRSYNSPLHF.